This T cell receptor beta chain was sequenced during a study of cytomegalovirus exposure and HLA in healthy donors. Whole-study findings and limits: Cytomegalovirus-associated TCR beta chains were listed, numbering under 200.

Libraries were prepared by immunoSEQ multiplex PCR; TCRdb keeps only in-frame clonotypes and omits some of them. The sample holds 120,000 or so clones, roughly 88% seen once. The CDR3 has 12 residues. The germline V gene has CDR1 SGHNT and CDR2 YENEEA. The V and J ends lost 5 bases and 7 bases respectively, with 12 bases between them. This clone was seen only a few times. The antigen is undetermined. Sequences were obtained from PBMCs. The J gene is TRBJ2-7, the V gene TRBV11-3; possible D gene TRBD2, 6 bases. This TCR came from a man aged 18 to 30 in good health and CMV-seronegative. CDR3 DNA sequence: TGTGCCAGCAGCCACCCGGGGAGGGAGCAGTACTTC. Amino acid sequence: CASSHPGREQYF.